The rows below give T cell receptor beta chains drawn from one sample of a study of blood T cell repertoires in COVID-19. The assay was immunoSEQ multiplex PCR, and TCRdb's table has in-frame clones only and misses some. This table has around 140,000 clones, around 86% appearing once. Sample: peripheral blood. The source of these receptors is a human donor in a cohort sampled during active COVID-19. The CDR3 runs from the conserved cysteine through the conserved F or W. The D gene is left open where the match is weak. Expanded clones are given a class, and other clones once, few, many or no size at all.

>TRBV5-6|few|.|TRBJ1-4
CASSSPNVRGATNEKLFF
TGTGCCAGCAGCTCCCCGAACGTCCGGGGGGCAACTAATGAAAAACTGTTTTTT
>TRBV28|.|.|TRBJ1-1
CASRPYGSPTEAFF
TGTGCCAGCCGCCCATACGGGTCCCCGACTGAAGCTTTCTTT
>TRBV25-1|.|TRBD1|TRBJ1-2
CASSEVGGARGYTF
TGTGCCAGCAGTGAGGTAGGGGGCGCGAGAGGCTACACCTTC
>TRBV6-6|.|TRBD1|TRBJ2-1
CASSYSQGVPVFF
TGTGCCAGCAGTTACTCACAGGGGGTGCCGGTTTTCTTC
>TRBV24-1|.|.|TRBJ2-1
CATSDPLTPSNEQFF
TGTGCCACCAGTGATCCGCTGACTCCCTCCAATGAGCAGTTCTTC
>TRBV5-4|few|TRBD2|TRBJ2-7
CASRRESNSYEQYF
TGTGCCAGCAGGCGGGAGAGCAACTCCTACGAGCAGTACTTC
>TRBV9|.|.|TRBJ2-7
CASSVGGFGSSYEQYF
TGTGCCAGCAGCGTAGGAGGCTTTGGTAGTTCCTACGAGCAGTACTTC
>TRBV6-5|.|.|TRBJ2-1
CASSTLRNEQFF
TGTGCCAGCAGTACCCTACGAAATGAGCAGTTCTTC
>TRBV3-1/TRBV3-2|few|.|TRBJ2-7
CASSQYYEQYF
TGTGCCAGCAGCCAATACTACGAGCAGTACTTC
>TRBV7-9|.|.|TRBJ2-5
CASSFPGARETQYF
TGTGCCAGCAGCTTCCCAGGGGCGAGGGAGACCCAGTACTTC
>TRBV28|once|.|TRBJ1-2
CASSIHVPRGYGYTF
TGTGCCAGCAGTATTCACGTCCCTAGGGGCTATGGCTACACCTTC
>TRBV7-9|few|.|TRBJ2-2
CASSTSRSTGELFF
TGTGCCAGCAGCACTAGCAGGAGCACCGGGGAGCTGTTTTTT
>TRBV19|.|.|TRBJ1-5
CASSPRHSQVLNQPQHF
TGTGCCAGTAGTCCTCGCCACTCCCAGGTCCTCAATCAGCCCCAGCATTTT
>TRBV25-1|.|.|TRBJ1-4
CASSSLQGYNEKLFF
TGTGCCAGCAGCAGCTTACAGGGTTATAATGAAAAACTGTTTTTT
>TRBV7-9|.|.|TRBJ2-1
CASSLDTRPYNEQFF
TGTGCCAGCAGCTTAGATACTCGCCCCTACAATGAGCAGTTCTTC
>TRBV19|once|TRBD2|TRBJ2-3
CASSPSGRADTQYF
TGTGCCAGTAGCCCTAGCGGGAGGGCAGATACGCAGTATTTT
>TRBV5-1|.|TRBD2|TRBJ2-2
CASSLAVGAGEAGELFF
TGCGCCAGCAGCTTGGCCGTCGGGGCGGGAGAGGCCGGGGAGCTGTTTTTT
>TRBV7-3|.|TRBD2|TRBJ2-1
CASSPRTSGDGGEQFF
TGTGCCAGCAGCCCTCGGACTAGCGGGGATGGTGGTGAGCAGTTCTTC
>TRBV11-2|.|.|TRBJ2-1
CASSDRRGNEQFF
TGTGCCAGCAGCGACCGACGGGGGAATGAGCAGTTCTTC
>TRBV9|.|.|TRBJ2-3
CASSVEAGPTDTQYF
TGTGCCAGCAGCGTAGAGGCGGGCCCCACAGATACGCAGTATTTT
>TRBV6-5|.|TRBD2|TRBJ2-1
CASSWTSPPKANEQFF
TGTGCCAGCAGTTGGACTAGTCCCCCAAAGGCAAATGAGCAGTTCTTC
>TRBV6-6|.|.|TRBJ2-2
CASSYSAGRTGELFF
TGTGCCAGCAGTTACTCGGCGGGCCGAACCGGGGAGCTGTTTTTT
>TRBV7-6|.|.|TRBJ2-5
CASSLAEPGIETQYF
TGTGCCAGCAGCTTAGCTGAGCCGGGAATTGAGACCCAGTACTTC
>TRBV7-6|.|TRBD2|TRBJ2-3
CASSLGLAGGLDTQYF
TGTGCCAGCAGCTTAGGCCTAGCGGGAGGGCTCGATACGCAGTATTTT
>TRBV7-9|.|.|TRBJ1-2
CASSSPRIDSPTNYGYTF
TGTGCCAGCAGCTCCCCCCGAATCGACAGCCCCACTAACTATGGCTACACCTTC
>TRBV11-2|.|.|TRBJ2-7
CASSPLGRNEQYF
TGTGCCAGCAGCCCTTTGGGGAGGAACGAGCAGTACTTC
>TRBV4-2|.|.|TRBJ2-6
CASSPGGSGANVLTF
TGTGCCAGCAGCCCCGGCGGCTCTGGGGCCAACGTCCTGACTTTC
>TRBV5-5|.|TRBD1|TRBJ1-2
CASSGAGTAVHGYTF
TGTGCCAGCAGCGGCGCCGGGACAGCAGTTCACGGCTACACCTTC
>TRBV11-3|.|TRBD2|TRBJ2-1
CASSRGLAGSPREQFF
TGTGCCAGCAGCCGAGGACTAGCGGGATCCCCCCGGGAGCAGTTCTTC
>TRBV4-3|once|TRBD2|TRBJ2-2
CASSQVGLAGHTGELFF
TGCGCCAGCAGCCAAGTTGGACTAGCGGGACACACCGGGGAGCTGTTTTTT
>TRBV28|few|.|TRBJ1-3
CASSLLGPQGLGGNTIYF
TGTGCCAGCAGTTTATTAGGTCCACAGGGCCTCGGTGGAAACACCATATATTTT
>TRBV6-6|once|.|TRBJ1-1
CASSYAGVLTFF
TGTGCCAGCAGTTACGCGGGGGTTCTAACTTTCTTT
>TRBV7-6|.|TRBD1|TRBJ2-5
CASSLADRVWQETQYF
TGTGCCAGCAGCTTAGCGGACAGGGTCTGGCAAGAGACCCAGTACTTC
>TRBV7-3|.|.|TRBJ2-1
CASSPGGFSSYNEQFF
TGTGCCAGCAGCCCCGGAGGGTTTAGCTCCTACAATGAGCAGTTCTTC